This entry is about one T cell receptor (beta chain). Its antigen is not known. CD3+CD4+ and CD3+CD8+ cells were FACS-sorted from thawed unstimulated PBMCs. The data are from a study of T cell clones after liver transplantation. The repertoire was sequenced with immunoSEQ multiplex PCR; TCRdb's copy has only in-frame clones and lacks some. The sample carries tens of thousands of clones, about 64% recorded once. The study, taken as a whole, reports: Migration into the graft, not deletion, may explain lost graft donor-reactive T cells. Small, mixed patient groups and varying post-transplant times limit these conclusions.

Between the trimmed V and J ends, which lost 4 bases and 5 bases, there was a span of 8 bases. CDR1 GTSNPN and CDR2 SVGIG come from the germline V gene (reference sequence). The CDR3 extends over 11 amino acids. The chain recombines TRBV30 with TRBJ1-2; D remains unclear. Here the sequenced sample was CD4+ T cells from blood, taken before liver transplant. The receptor comes from a human donor who received a liver transplant. The CDR3 DNA is TGTGCCTGGACAGGAAGTTATGGCTACACCTTC. This sequence encodes CAWTGSYGYTF.